This T cell receptor beta chain was sequenced during a study of cytomegalovirus exposure and HLA in healthy donors. Comment on this clone: As yet, its antigen is unknown.

Use of 60 Vbeta and 13 Jbeta primers characterized the PCR. TCRdb's copy holds only in-frame clones and misses some; the assay was immunoSEQ multiplex PCR. The ten most abundant clones cover roughly 6.6% of a sample with about 120,000 clones. Study results and caveats: Sequences of the TCR beta chain were said to predict the HLA-A and HLA-B alleles of most subjects accurately. The dataset shows that most TCR sequences were rare, while some public TCRs occurred in many donors.

Unrecorded immune exposures were likely, despite nominal health at sampling. Germline V gives CDR1 WSHSY, CDR2 SAAADI. There are 14 residues in the CDR3. J gave up 6 bases and V 6 bases, and 9 bases lay outside the gene matches. Sequencing was performed on PBMCs. The rearrangement joins TRBV10-2 to TRBJ2-7; the match to TRBD2 covers 9 bases. This TCR was recovered from a man aged 35-49 years in good health and CMV-seropositive. As DNA, the CDR3 is TGCGCCAGCAGGATTAGCGGGAGTATGGGCGAGCAGTACTTC. This encodes CASRISGSMGEQYF.